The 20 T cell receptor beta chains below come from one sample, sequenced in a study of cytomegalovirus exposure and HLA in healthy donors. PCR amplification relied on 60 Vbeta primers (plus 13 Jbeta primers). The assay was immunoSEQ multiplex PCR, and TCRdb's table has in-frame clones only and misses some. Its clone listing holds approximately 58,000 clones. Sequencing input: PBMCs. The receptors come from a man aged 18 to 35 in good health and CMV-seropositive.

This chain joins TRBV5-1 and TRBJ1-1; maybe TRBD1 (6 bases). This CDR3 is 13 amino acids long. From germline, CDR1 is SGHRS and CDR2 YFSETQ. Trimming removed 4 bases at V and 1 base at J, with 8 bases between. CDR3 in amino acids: CASSVTGNTEAFF. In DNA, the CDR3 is TGCGCCAGCAGCGTGACAGGGAACACTGAAGCTTTCTTT.

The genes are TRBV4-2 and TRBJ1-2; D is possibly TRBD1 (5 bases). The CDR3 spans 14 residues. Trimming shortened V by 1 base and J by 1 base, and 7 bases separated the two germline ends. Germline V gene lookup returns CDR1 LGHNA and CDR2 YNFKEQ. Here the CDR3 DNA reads TGTGCCAGCAGCCAAGTGGGGGGTAACTATGGCTACACCTTC. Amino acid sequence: CASSQVGGNYGYTF.

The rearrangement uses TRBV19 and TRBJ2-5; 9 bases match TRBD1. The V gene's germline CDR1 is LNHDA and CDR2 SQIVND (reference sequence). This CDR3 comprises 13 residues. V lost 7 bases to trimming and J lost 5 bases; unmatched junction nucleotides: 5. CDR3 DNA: TGTGCCAGTATGAGGGACAGGGACGAGACCCAGTACTTC. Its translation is CASMRDRDETQYF.

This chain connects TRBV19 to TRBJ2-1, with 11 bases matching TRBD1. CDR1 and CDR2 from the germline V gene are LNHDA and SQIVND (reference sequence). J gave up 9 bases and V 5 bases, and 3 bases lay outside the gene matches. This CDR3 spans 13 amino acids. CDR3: CASSPGQGGEQFF. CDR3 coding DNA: TGTGCCAGTAGTCCGGGACAGGGGGGTGAGCAGTTCTTC.

The CDR3 DNA sequence: TGTGCCATCAGCTCTGGACTAGCGGGATTCCAAGAGACCCAGTACTTC. Its protein is CAISSGLAGFQETQYF. The rearrangement joins TRBV10-3 to TRBJ2-5, with 12 bases identical to TRBD2. V lost 6 bases to trimming and J lost 1 base; unmatched junction nucleotides: 6. Germline-derived CDR1 and CDR2 are ENHRY and SYGVKD. The CDR3 runs 16 residues.

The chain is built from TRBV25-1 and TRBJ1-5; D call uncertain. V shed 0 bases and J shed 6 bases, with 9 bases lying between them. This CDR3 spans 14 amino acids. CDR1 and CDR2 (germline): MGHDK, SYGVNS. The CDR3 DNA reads TGTGCCAGCAGTGAATACCAGGCCTTTCAGCCCCAGCATTTT. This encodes CASSEYQAFQPQHF.

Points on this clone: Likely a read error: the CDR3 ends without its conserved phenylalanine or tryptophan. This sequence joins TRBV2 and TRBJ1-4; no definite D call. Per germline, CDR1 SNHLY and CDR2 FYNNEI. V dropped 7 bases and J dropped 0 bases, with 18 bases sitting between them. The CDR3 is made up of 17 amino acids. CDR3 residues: CASKRRTYVATNEKLFI. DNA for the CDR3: TGTGCCAGCAAACGGAGGACCTACGTTGCAACTAATGAAAAACTGTTTATT.

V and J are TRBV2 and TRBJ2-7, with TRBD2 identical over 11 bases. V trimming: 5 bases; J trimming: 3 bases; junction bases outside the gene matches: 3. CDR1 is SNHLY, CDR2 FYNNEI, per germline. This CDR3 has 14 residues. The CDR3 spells CASSPGTSGYEQYF. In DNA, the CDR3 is TGTGCCAGCAGTCCCGGGACTAGCGGCTACGAGCAGTACTTC.

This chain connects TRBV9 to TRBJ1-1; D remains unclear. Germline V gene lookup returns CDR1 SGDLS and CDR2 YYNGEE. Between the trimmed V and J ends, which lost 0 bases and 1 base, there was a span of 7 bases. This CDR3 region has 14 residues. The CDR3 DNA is TGTGCCAGCAGCGTAGGGAGTGGGAACACTGAAGCTTTCTTT. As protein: CASSVGSGNTEAFF.

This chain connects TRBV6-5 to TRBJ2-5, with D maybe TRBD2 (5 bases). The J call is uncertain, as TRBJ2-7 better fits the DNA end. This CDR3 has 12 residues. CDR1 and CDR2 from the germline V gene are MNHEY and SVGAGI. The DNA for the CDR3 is TGTGCCAGCAGCGGGGACTCCTACGAGCAGTACTTC. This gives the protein CASSGDSYEQYF.

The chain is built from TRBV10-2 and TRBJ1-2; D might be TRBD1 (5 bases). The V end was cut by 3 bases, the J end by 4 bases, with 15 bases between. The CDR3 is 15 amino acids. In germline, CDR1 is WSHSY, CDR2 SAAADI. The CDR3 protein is CASSEPGMLGYGYTF. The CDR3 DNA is TGCGCCAGCAGTGAACCAGGGATGTTGGGCTATGGCTACACCTTC.

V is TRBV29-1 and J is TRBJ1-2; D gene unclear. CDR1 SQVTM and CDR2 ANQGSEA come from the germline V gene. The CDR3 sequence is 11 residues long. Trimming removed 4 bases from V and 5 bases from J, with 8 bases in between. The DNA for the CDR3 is TGCAGCGTTGCACAGAATTATGGCTACACCTTC. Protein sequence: CSVAQNYGYTF.

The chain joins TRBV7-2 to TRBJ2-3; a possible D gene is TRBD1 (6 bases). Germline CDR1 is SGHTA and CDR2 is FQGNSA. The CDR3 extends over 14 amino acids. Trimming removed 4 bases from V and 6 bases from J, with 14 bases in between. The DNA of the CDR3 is TGTGCCAGCAGCTCTCTTACAGGGCTGGATACGCAGTATTTT. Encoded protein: CASSSLTGLDTQYF.

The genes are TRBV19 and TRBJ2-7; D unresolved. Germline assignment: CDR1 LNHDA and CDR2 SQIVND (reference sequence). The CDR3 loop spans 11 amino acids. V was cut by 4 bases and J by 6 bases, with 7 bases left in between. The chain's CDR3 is CASSTGSEQYF. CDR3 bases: TGTGCCAGTAGTACAGGTAGCGAGCAGTACTTC.

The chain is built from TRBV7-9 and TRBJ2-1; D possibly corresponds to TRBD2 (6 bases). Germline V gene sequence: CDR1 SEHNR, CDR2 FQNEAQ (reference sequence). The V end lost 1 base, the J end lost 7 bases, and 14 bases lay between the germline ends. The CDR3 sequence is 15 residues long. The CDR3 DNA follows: TGTGCCAGCAGCTTAGGGCGGGGCACCCCTAATGAGCAGTTCTTC. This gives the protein CASSLGRGTPNEQFF. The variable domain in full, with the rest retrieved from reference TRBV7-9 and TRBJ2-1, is DTGVSQNPRHKITKRGQNVTFRCDPISEHNRLYWYRQTLGQGPEFLTYFQNEAQLEKSRLLSDRFSAERPKGSFSTLEIQRTEQGDSAMYLCASSLGRGTPNEQFFGPGTRLTVL.

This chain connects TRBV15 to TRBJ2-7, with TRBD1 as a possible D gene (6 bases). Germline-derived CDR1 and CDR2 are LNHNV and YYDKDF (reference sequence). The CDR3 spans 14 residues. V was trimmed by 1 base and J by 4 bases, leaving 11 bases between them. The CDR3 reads CATSRGAGEYEQYF. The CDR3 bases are TGTGCCACCAGCAGAGGGGCAGGGGAGTACGAGCAGTACTTC.

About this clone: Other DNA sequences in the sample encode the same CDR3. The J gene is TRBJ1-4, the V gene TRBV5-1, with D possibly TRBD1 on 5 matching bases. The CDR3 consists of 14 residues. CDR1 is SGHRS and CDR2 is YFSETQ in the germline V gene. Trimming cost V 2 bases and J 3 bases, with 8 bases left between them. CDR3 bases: TGCGCCAGCAGCTTAGGGGCCCCTAATGAAAAACTGTTTTTT. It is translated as CASSLGAPNEKLFF.

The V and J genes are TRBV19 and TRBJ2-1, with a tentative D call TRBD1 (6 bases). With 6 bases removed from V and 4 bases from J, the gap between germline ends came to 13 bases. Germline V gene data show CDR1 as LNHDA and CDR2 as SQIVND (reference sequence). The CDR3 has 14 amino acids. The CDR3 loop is CASSTGSVYNEQFF. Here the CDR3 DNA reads TGTGCCAGTAGCACAGGGTCGGTTTACAATGAGCAGTTCTTC.

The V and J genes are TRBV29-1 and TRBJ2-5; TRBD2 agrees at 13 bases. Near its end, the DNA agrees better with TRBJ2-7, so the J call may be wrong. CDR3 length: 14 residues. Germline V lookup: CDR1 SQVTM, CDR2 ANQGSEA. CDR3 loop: CSAALAGGGYEQYF. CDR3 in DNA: TGCAGCGCCGCACTAGCGGGAGGGGGATACGAGCAGTACTTC.

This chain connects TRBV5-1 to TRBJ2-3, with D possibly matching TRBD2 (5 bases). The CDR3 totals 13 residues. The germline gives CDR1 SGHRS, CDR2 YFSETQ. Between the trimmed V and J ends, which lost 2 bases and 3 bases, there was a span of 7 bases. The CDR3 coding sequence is TGCGCCAGCAGCTTCCCGGGGACAGATACGCAGTATTTT. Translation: CASSFPGTDTQYF. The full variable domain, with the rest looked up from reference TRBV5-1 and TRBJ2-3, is KAGVTQTPRYLIKTRGQQVTLSCSPISGHRSVSWYQQTPGQGLQFLFEYFSETQRNKGNFPGRFSGRQFSNSRSEMNVSTLELGDSALYLCASSFPGTDTQYFGPGTRLTVL.